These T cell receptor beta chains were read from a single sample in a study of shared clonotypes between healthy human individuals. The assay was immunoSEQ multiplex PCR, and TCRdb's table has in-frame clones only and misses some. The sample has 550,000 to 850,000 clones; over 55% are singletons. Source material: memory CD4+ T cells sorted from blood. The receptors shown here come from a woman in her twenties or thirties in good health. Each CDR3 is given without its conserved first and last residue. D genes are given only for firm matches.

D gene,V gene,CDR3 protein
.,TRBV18,ASSPPARGYEQY
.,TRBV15,ATSTKALAKNIQY
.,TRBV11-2,ASSLGLDTGFYGYT
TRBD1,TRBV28,ASSLGQGGGYT
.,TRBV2,ASSDWRLDVTQY
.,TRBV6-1,ASSEALGAVEAF
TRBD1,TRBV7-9,ASSSPVAGTGAHTEAF
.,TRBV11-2,ASSSIPKVVSSYT
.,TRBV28,ASSLSDYREQY
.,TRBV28,ASSLREAF
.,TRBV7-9,ASSLAGYGNQPQH
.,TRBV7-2,ASSLSRDHGYT
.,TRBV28,GETAYGYT
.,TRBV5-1,ASSPDRSSYNEQF
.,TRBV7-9,ASSLAQLDTQY
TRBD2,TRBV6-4,ASSSIAGAGELF
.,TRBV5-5,ASSPWTSASETQY
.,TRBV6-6,ASRRDSTVYGYT
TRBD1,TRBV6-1,ASRQGANTEAF
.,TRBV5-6,ASSKRTGANYGYT
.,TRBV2,ASGEDSYYGYT
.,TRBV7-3,ASSPYYADEQF
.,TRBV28,ASRGADYSNQPQH
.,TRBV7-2,ASSLVGRGSSYEQY
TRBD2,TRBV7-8,ASSPRAGGGSGANVLT
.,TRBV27,ASRDQPGNTIY
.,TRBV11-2,ASSLRVSWETQY
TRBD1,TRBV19,ASSFGQGKVQY
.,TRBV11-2,ASSLQGPPTDTQY
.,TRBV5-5,ASSLAQGEEQY
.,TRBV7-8,ASSFRAGFREQY
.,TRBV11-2,ASSLVPAGYEQY
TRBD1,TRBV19,ASSLGQGAYEQY
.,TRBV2,ASSEGGGTNQPQH
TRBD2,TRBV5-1,ASSLATSGMNNEQF
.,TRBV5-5,ASSLVRGGPPTDTQY
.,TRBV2,ASSHGGNTEAF
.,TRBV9,ASSVDLTGPPRQY
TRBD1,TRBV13,ASSPGLGQGVYGYT
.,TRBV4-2,ASSPVYGSSTDTQY
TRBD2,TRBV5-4,ASSFGTSGSLSYEQY
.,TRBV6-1,ASRAWQGSNQPQH
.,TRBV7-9,ASSLGRGLVETQY
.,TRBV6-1,ASSKPGGNEQF
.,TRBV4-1,ASSQDRVGLYEQY
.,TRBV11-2,ASSKRTDYGYT
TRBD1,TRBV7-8,ASSFDRTGAKNTEAF
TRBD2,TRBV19,ASRLTSGRDSGELF
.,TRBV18,ASSPSRRAEEDEQY
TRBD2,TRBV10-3,AISPRDPRTSNTEQF
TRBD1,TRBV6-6,ASSAGTGGTEQF
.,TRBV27,ASSLIQSDQPQH
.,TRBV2,ASRRLSSYNEQF
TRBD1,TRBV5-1,ASSRDRGRLNTEAF
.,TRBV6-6,ASRPPGVVETQY